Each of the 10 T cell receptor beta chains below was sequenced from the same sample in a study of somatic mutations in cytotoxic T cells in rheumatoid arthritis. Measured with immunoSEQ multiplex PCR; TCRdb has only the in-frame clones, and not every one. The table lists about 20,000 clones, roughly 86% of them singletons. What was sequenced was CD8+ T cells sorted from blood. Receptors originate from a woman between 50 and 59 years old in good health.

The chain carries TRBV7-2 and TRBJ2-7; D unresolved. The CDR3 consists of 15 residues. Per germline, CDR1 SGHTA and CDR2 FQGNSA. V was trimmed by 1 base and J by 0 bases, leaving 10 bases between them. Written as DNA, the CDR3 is TGTGCCAGCAGCTTAGTAGATGACGACTCCTACGAGCAGTACTTC. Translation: CASSLVDDDSYEQYF.

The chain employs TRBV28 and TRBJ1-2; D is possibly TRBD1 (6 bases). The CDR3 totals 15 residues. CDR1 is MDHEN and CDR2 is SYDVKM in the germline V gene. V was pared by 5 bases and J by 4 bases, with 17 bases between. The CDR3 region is CASSGLDSFSYGYTF. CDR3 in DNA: TGTGCCAGCAGTGGACTGGACAGTTTTTCCTATGGCTACACCTTC.

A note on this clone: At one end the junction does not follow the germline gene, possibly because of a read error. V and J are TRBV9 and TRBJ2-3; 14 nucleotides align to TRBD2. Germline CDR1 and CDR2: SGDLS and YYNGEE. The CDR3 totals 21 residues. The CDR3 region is CASSVPRLAGGPPESTDTQYF. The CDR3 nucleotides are TGTGCTAGCAGCGTCCCACGACTAGCGGGGGGGCCGCCTGAAAGCACAGATACGCAGTATTTT.

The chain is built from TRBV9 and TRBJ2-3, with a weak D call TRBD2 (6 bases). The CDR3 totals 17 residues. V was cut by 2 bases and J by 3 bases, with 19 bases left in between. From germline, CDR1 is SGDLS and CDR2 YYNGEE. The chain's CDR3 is CASSVGTGRGATDTQYF. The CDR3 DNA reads TGTGCCAGCAGCGTCGGGACGGGGCGCGGGGCGACAGATACGCAGTATTTT.

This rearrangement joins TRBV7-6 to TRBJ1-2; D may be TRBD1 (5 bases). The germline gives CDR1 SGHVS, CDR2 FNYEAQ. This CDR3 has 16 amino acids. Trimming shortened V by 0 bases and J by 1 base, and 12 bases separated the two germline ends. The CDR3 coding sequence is TGTGCCAGCAGCTTAGCAGGGACGGAACTTAACTATGGCTACACCTTC. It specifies CASSLAGTELNYGYTF.

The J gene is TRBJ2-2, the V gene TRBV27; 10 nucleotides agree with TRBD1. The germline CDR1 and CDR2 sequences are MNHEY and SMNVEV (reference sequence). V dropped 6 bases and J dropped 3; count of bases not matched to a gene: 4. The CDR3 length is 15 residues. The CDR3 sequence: CASRPGQGYTGELFF. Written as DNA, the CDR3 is TGTGCCAGCAGACCGGGACAGGGGTACACCGGGGAGCTGTTTTTT.

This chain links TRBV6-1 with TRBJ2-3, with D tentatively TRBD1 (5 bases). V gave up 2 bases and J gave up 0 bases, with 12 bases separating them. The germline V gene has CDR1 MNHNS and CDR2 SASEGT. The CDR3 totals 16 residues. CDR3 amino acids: CASSESQGSSTDTQYF. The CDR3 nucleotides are TGTGCCAGCAGTGAAAGTCAGGGATCTAGCACAGATACGCAGTATTTT.

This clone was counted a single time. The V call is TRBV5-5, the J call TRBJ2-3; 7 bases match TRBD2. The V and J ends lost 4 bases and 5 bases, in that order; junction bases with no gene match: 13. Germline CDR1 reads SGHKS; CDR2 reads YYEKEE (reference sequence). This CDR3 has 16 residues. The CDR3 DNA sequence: TGTGCCAGCAGCCGGGGGGACTCGGGTGGAGGAGATACGCAGTATTTT. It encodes CASSRGDSGGGDTQYF.

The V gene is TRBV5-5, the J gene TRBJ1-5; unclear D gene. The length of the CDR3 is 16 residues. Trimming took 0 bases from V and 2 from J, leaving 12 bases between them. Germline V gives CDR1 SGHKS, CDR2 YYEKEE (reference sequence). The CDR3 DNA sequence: TGTGCCAGCAGCTTGGAAATCCTCTGGGGCAATCAGCCCCAGCATTTT. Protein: CASSLEILWGNQPQHF.

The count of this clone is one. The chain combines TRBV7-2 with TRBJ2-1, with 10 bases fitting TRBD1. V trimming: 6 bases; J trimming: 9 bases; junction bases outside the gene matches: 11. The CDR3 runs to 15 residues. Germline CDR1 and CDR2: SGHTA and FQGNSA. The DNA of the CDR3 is TGTGCCAGCAGTCCTTCCGGGACAGGGGTTCGTGAGCAGTTCTTC. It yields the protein CASSPSGTGVREQFF.